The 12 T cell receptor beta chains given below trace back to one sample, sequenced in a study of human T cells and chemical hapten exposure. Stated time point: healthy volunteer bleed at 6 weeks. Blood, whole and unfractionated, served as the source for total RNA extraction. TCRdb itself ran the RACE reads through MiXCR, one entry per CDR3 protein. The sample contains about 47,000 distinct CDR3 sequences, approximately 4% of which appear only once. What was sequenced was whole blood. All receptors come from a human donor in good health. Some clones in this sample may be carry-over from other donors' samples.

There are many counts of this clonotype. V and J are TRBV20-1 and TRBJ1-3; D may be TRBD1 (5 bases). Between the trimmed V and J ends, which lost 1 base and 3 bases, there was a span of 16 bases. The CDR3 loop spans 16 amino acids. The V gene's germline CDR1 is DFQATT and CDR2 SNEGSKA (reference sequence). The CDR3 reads CSARGSIMGDGNTIYF. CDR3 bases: TGCAGTGCTAGAGGTTCGATCATGGGGGATGGAAACACCATATATTTT.

CDR3 sequence: CASSLNKRGPTDTQYF. The CDR3 DNA is TGTGCCAGCAGCCTAAATAAGCGCGGTCCTACAGATACGCAGTATTTT. The chain joins TRBV27 to TRBJ2-3; the D is unclear. In germline, CDR1 is MNHEY, CDR2 SMNVEV (reference sequence). V dropped 6 bases and J dropped 3 bases, with 19 bases sitting between them. The CDR3 runs to 16 residues.

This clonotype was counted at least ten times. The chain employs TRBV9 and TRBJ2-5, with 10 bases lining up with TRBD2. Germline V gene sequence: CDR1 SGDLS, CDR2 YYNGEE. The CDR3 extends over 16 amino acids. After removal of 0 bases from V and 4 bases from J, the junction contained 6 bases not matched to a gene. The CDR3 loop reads CASSVGGAGGRETQYF. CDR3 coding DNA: TGTGCCAGCAGCGTAGGGGGAGCGGGAGGGCGAGAGACCCAGTACTTC.

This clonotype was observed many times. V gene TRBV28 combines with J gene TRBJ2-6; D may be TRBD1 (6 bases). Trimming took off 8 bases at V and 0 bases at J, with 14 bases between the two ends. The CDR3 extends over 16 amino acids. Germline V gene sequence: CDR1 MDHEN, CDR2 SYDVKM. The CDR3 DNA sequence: TGTGCCAGCGGACCCGGACAGATCTCTGGGGCCAACGTCCTGACTTTC. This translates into CASGPGQISGANVLTF.

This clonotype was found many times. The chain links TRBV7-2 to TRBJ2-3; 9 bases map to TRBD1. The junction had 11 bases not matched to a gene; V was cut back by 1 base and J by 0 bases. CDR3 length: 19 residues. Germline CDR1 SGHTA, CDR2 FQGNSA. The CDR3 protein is CASSLVGVSQGASTDTQYF. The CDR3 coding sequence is TGTGCCAGCAGCTTAGTAGGAGTCTCACAGGGGGCTAGCACAGATACGCAGTATTTT.

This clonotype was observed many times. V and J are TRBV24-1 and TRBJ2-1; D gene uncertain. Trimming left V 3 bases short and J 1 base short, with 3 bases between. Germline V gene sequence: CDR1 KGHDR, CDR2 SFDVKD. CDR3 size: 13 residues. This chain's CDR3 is CATSDQSYNEQFF. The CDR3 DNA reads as TGTGCCACCAGTGATCAGTCCTACAATGAGCAGTTCTTC.

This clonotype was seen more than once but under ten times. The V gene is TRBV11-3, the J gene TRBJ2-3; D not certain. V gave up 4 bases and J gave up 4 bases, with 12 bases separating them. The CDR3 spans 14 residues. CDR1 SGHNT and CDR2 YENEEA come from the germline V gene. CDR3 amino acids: CASSSNGGADTQYF. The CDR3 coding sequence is TGTGCCAGCAGCTCGAATGGTGGGGCAGATACGCAGTATTTT. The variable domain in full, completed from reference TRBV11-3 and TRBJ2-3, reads EAGVVQSPRYKIIEKKQPVAFWCNPISGHNTLYWYLQNLGQGPELLIRYENEEAVDDSQLPKDRFSAERLKGVDSTLKIQPAELGDSAVYLCASSSNGGADTQYFGPGTRLTVL.

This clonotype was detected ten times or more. The CDR3, as DNA: TGTGCCACCAGTGATCCTGGACAGGGCCGGCAGCCCCAGCATTTT. Its protein product is CATSDPGQGRQPQHF. This chain uses TRBV24-1 with TRBJ1-5, with 8 bases lining up with TRBD1. V trimming: 3 bases; J trimming: 7 bases; junction bases outside the gene matches: 7. CDR1 is KGHDR, CDR2 SFDVKD, per germline. The CDR3 length is 15 residues.

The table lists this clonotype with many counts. The CDR3 region is CATSTGESALNTEAFF. CDR3 DNA sequence: TGTGCCACCAGTACGGGGGAAAGCGCACTGAACACTGAAGCTTTCTTT. The chain is built from TRBV24-1 and TRBJ1-1; a possible D gene is TRBD1 (5 bases). Germline lookup yields CDR1 KGHDR and CDR2 SFDVKD. The CDR3 runs 16 residues. Trimming cost V 6 bases and J 0 bases, with 16 bases left between them.

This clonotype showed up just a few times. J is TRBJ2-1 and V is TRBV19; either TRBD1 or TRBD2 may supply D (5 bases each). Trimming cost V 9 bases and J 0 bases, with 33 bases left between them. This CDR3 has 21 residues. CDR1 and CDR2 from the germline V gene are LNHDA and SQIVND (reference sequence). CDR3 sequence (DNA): TGTGCCAGCCCATTTGCCCCCGGGACCCCTCGCCTATCGAGCTCCTACAATGAGCAGTTCTTC. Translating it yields CASPFAPGTPRLSSSYNEQFF.

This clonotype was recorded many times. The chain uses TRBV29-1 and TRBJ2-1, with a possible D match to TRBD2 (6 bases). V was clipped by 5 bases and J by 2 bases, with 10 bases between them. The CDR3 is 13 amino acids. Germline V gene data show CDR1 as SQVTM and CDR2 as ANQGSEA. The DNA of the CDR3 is TGCAGCGTTCAAGGAGGGGCCTACAATGAGCAGTTCTTC. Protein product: CSVQGGAYNEQFF.

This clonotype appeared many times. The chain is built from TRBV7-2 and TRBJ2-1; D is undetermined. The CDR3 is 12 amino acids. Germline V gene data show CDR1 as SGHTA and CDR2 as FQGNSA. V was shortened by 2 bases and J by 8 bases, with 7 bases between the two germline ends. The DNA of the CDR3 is TGTGCCAGCAGCTTAACTCTGTATGAGCAGTTCTTC. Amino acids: CASSLTLYEQFF.